This T cell receptor (beta chain) was found in a study of T cells in localized non-small cell lung cancer. TCRdb's table, derived via immunoSEQ multiplex PCR, lists solely in-frame clones and lacks some. Here the sample spans 23,000 or so clones, roughly nine tenths being singletons. There are 16 residues in the CDR3. CDR1 is SGHRS, CDR2 YFSETQ, per germline. The ends lost 4 bases at V and 4 bases at J; junction bases unmatched: 10. Points from the study as a whole: Across samples, adjacent lung featured a median roughly 56 of the top 100 tumor clones. Greater blood T cell density accompanied longer overall survival. Only one tumor region was sequenced, so heterogeneity remains possible.

Notes on this clone: What it binds is unknown.

The sequence came from a woman aged 35 to 75 with stage I lung adenocarcinoma. Material: peripheral blood, obtained before any cancer treatment. V gene TRBV5-1 combines with J gene TRBJ1-4; 7 bases line up with TRBD1. The CDR3 DNA reads as TGCGCCAGCAGCAAGACAGGGAATGGGGGTAATGAAAAACTGTTTTTT. This gives the protein CASSKTGNGGNEKLFF.